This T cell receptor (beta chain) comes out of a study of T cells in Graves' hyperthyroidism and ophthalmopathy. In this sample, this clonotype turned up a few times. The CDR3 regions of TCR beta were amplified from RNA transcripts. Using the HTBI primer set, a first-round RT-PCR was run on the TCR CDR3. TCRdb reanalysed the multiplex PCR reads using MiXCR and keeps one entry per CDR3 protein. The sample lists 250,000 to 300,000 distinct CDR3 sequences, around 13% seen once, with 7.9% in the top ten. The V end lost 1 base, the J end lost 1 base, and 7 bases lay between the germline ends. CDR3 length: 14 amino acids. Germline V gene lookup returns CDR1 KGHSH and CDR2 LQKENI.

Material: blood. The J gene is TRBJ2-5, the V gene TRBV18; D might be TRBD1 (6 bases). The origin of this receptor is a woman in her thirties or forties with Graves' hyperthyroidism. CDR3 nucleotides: TGTGCCAGCTCACCACGGGACACCCAAGAGACCCAGTACTTC. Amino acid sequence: CASSPRDTQETQYF.